Below are 21 T cell receptor beta chains sequenced from a single sample in a study of cytomegalovirus exposure and HLA in healthy donors (dated by TCRdb to 2016 to 2017). The library relied on the immunoSEQ multiplex PCR assay. For the multiplex PCR, a mixture combining 60 forward primers for TCR Vbeta segments and 13 reverse primers for TCR Jbeta segments was used. TCRdb's version of the immuneACCESS table is confined to in-frame rearrangements and falls short of the full clone set. An unresolved V gene accounts for under half of the shortfall where checked; the remainder is of unknown origin. The sample table includes 150,000 to 200,000 clones. The ten largest clones add up to over 1% of the sample. Input material: PBMCs. All receptors derive from a woman aged 60-75 years in good health and CMV-seronegative.

The V gene is TRBV18, the J gene TRBJ2-1, with 10 bases identical to TRBD2. The CDR3 runs to 15 residues. J gave up 8 bases and V 4 bases, and 8 bases lay outside the gene matches. In germline, CDR1 is KGHSH, CDR2 LQKENI. The CDR3 here is CASSQSSGRGDEQFF. CDR3 DNA: TGTGCCAGCTCACAGTCCAGCGGGAGGGGGGATGAGCAGTTCTTC.

J is TRBJ2-2 and V is TRBV6-5; 8 nucleotides match TRBD1. After removal of 4 bases from V and 5 bases from J, the junction contained 6 bases not matched to a gene. There are 15 residues in the CDR3. Germline assignment: CDR1 MNHEY and CDR2 SVGAGI. In DNA, the CDR3 is TGTGCCAGCAGTTCACAGGGGGTCGGGACCGGGGAGCTGTTTTTT. This encodes CASSSQGVGTGELFF.

J is TRBJ2-2 and V is TRBV6-5, with D possibly TRBD1 on 6 matching bases. The CDR3 sequence is 15 residues long. V shed 8 bases and J shed 4 bases, with 17 bases lying between them. CDR1 is MNHEY, CDR2 SVGAGI, per germline. The CDR3 sequence: CASRRQGTITGELFF. CDR3 sequence (DNA): TGTGCCAGCCGGAGGCAGGGGACCATCACCGGGGAGCTGTTTTTT.

The rearrangement joins TRBV2 to TRBJ2-7; maybe TRBD2 (5 bases). The CDR3 is 16 residues long. Trimming took 0 bases from V and 4 from J, leaving 16 bases between them. Germline V gene data show CDR1 as SNHLY and CDR2 as FYNNEI. This CDR3 is CASSEARYGDQYEQYF. In nucleotides, the CDR3 is TGTGCCAGCAGTGAAGCGCGGTACGGGGATCAATACGAGCAGTACTTC.

The chain recombines TRBV19 with TRBJ1-4; 7 bases line up with TRBD1. The V segment lost 1 base and the J segment 8 bases; nucleotides outside the gene matches: 22. Germline V gene data show CDR1 as LNHDA and CDR2 as SQIVND (reference sequence). The CDR3 extends over 20 amino acids. The CDR3 DNA reads as TGTGCCAGTAGTATAGTGCGTTGGTTTGACAGCCGACAGGGACCGGAAAAACTGTTTTTT. Translation: CASSIVRWFDSRQGPEKLFF.

This CDR3 is CASSAGGTEAFF. DNA for the CDR3: TGCGCCAGCAGTGCGGGGGGGACTGAAGCTTTCTTT. V usage is TRBV5-1 and J usage is TRBJ1-1, with a possible D match to TRBD1 (5 bases). V gave up 5 bases and J gave up 5 bases, with 10 bases separating them. CDR1 is SGHRS, CDR2 YFSETQ, per germline. This CDR3 is built from 12 residues.

The chain combines TRBV10-3 with TRBJ2-7; TRBD2 matches at 10 bases. J was trimmed by 1 base and V by 3 bases; bases with no gene match: 9. CDR1 and CDR2 from the germline V gene are ENHRY and SYGVKD. This CDR3 is built from 17 residues. The CDR3 sequence: CAISDRLAGEGSYEQYF. In nucleotides, the CDR3 is TGTGCCATCAGTGATCGGCTAGCGGGAGAGGGATCCTACGAGCAGTACTTC.

This chain links TRBV12-5 with TRBJ2-7; 7 bases are shared with TRBD2. V lost 5 bases to trimming and J lost 4 bases; unmatched junction nucleotides: 11. The CDR3 spans 15 residues. Germline assignment: CDR1 LGHNT and CDR2 FRNRAP. The CDR3: CASGGWGGGAYEQYF. The CDR3 coding sequence is TGTGCTAGTGGTGGGTGGGGCGGGGGTGCGTACGAGCAGTACTTC. Looking up the rest from reference TRBV12-5 and TRBJ2-7 gives the full variable domain: DARVTQTPRHKVTEMGQEVTMRCQPILGHNTVFWYRQTMMQGLELLAYFRNRAPLDDSGMPKDRFSAEMPDATLATLKIQPSEPRDSAVYFCASGGWGGGAYEQYFGPGTRLTVT.

V gene TRBV4-1 combines with J gene TRBJ2-3; 7 bases agree with TRBD2. The V gene's germline CDR1 is MGHRA and CDR2 YSYEKL. This CDR3 has 18 residues. Unmatched junction bases numbered 14, after V lost 0 bases and J lost 5 bases. CDR3 nucleotide sequence: TGCGCCAGCAGCCAAGAAGCGTGGGGGGAGGGCCATCAAGATACGCAGTATTTT. It codes for CASSQEAWGEGHQDTQYF.

This chain links TRBV5-1 with TRBJ2-7, with D perhaps TRBD2 (5 bases). The CDR3 runs 13 residues. Trimming removed 2 bases at V and 0 bases at J, with 6 bases between. The V gene's germline CDR1 is SGHRS and CDR2 YFSETQ. The CDR3 is CASSLEGSYEQYF. CDR3 bases: TGCGCCAGCAGCTTAGAGGGCTCCTACGAGCAGTACTTC. The full variable domain, in which reference TRBV5-1 and TRBJ2-7 provide the parts outside the CDR3, is KAGVTQTPRYLIKTRGQQVTLSCSPISGHRSVSWYQQTPGQGLQFLFEYFSETQRNKGNFPGRFSGRQFSNSRSEMNVSTLELGDSALYLCASSLEGSYEQYFGPGTRLTVT.

The V and J genes are TRBV2 and TRBJ1-2; D unresolved. The V end lost 6 bases, the J end lost 6 bases, and 17 bases lay between the germline ends. Germline V gene lookup returns CDR1 SNHLY and CDR2 FYNNEI. This CDR3 has 14 residues. The CDR3 spells CASRPVGELDGYTF. The CDR3 DNA sequence: TGTGCCAGCAGGCCCGTCGGGGAGTTAGATGGCTACACCTTC.

The chain links TRBV7-2 to TRBJ1-4, with D hard to call. This CDR3 is 14 amino acids long. Germline V gene sequence: CDR1 SGHTA, CDR2 FQGNSA. The germline V and J ends were trimmed by 3 bases and 4 bases, with 9 bases remaining between them. The CDR3 sequence is CASSFTGNNEKLFF. The CDR3 nucleotides are TGTGCCAGCAGCTTCACGGGGAATAATGAAAAACTGTTTTTT.

The V call is TRBV5-5, the J call TRBJ2-7, with 8 bases aligning to TRBD1. V lost 2 bases, J lost 4 bases, and 5 bases stayed unmatched. Germline CDR1 and CDR2: SGHKS and YYEKEE (reference sequence). This CDR3 has 14 amino acids. The CDR3 DNA sequence: TGTGCCAGCAGCTTTGACCAGGGGGCTTACGAGCAGTACTTC. Amino acids: CASSFDQGAYEQYF.

The chain is built from TRBV2 and TRBJ2-4, with a weak D call TRBD2 (6 bases). Trimming stripped 3 bases from V and 4 bases from J, with 13 bases between. Germline CDR1 and CDR2: SNHLY and FYNNEI. The CDR3 is made up of 15 amino acids. CDR3 in amino acids: CASSETFGGKNIQYF. Written as DNA, the CDR3 is TGTGCCAGCAGTGAGACGTTCGGGGGTAAAAACATTCAGTACTTC.

The chain links TRBV11-3 to TRBJ2-3, with D hard to call. V lost 0 bases, J lost 0 bases, and 4 bases lay in between. The CDR3 is 14 residues long. From germline, CDR1 is SGHNT and CDR2 YENEEA. DNA for the CDR3: TGTGCCAGCAGCTTAGACGCGAGCACAGATACGCAGTATTTT. Protein: CASSLDASTDTQYF. Combining the CDR3 with reference TRBV11-3 and TRBJ2-3 gives the whole variable domain EAGVVQSPRYKIIEKKQPVAFWCNPISGHNTLYWYLQNLGQGPELLIRYENEEAVDDSQLPKDRFSAERLKGVDSTLKIQPAELGDSAVYLCASSLDASTDTQYFGPGTRLTVL.

The chain joins TRBV5-1 to TRBJ1-2; 7 nucleotides match TRBD1. The CDR3 runs 13 residues. Trimming took 4 bases from V and 7 from J; bases not matched to a gene: 7. Looked up from germline, CDR1 is SGHRS and CDR2 is YFSETQ. CDR3: CASSATGAPGYTF. In nucleotides, the CDR3 is TGCGCCAGCAGCGCAACAGGGGCCCCTGGCTACACCTTC.

V gene TRBV5-1 combines with J gene TRBJ1-1; 7 bases are a match to TRBD1. The germline gives CDR1 SGHRS, CDR2 YFSETQ. The CDR3 loop spans 15 amino acids. The junction had 7 bases not matched to a gene; V was cut back by 0 bases and J by 5 bases. The CDR3 bases are TGCGCCAGCAGCTTGGACGACAGGGCTGGGACTGAAGCTTTCTTT. Residues: CASSLDDRAGTEAFF.

This chain links TRBV7-2 with TRBJ2-3; no firm D call. Trimming stripped 1 base from V and 2 bases from J, with 10 bases between. This CDR3 has 15 amino acids. Looked up from germline, CDR1 is SGHTA and CDR2 is FQGNSA. The CDR3 bases are TGTGCCAGCAGCTTAGACCCACAGCTCACAGATACGCAGTATTTT. It is translated as CASSLDPQLTDTQYF. Looking up the rest from reference TRBV7-2 and TRBJ2-3 gives the full variable domain: GAGVSQSPSNKVTEKGKDVELRCDPISGHTALYWYRQSLGQGLEFLIYFQGNSAPDKSGLPSDRFSAERTGGSVSTLTIQRTQQEDSAVYLCASSLDPQLTDTQYFGPGTRLTVL.

This chain links TRBV6-4 with TRBJ1-5, with D tentatively TRBD1 (5 bases). CDR1 MRHNA and CDR2 SNTAGT come from the germline V gene. The germline V and J ends were trimmed by 0 bases and 6 bases, with 12 bases remaining between them. The CDR3 runs 15 residues. CDR3 sequence reads: CASSDSAGLGQPQHF. The CDR3 nucleotides are TGTGCCAGCAGTGACTCGGCAGGGCTAGGTCAGCCCCAGCATTTT.

The V call is TRBV7-3, the J call TRBJ1-5, with D unresolved. Germline V CDR1 and CDR2: SGHTA, FQGTGA. The CDR3 is made up of 13 amino acids. V was trimmed by 0 bases and J by 7 bases, leaving 7 bases between them. The CDR3 region has the DNA TGTGCCAGCAGCTTAACCCCCCAACAGCCCCAGCATTTT. It encodes CASSLTPQQPQHF. Based on the CDR3 plus reference TRBV7-3 and TRBJ1-5, the full variable domain is GAGVSQTPSNKVTEKGKYVELRCDPISGHTALYWYRQSLGQGPEFLIYFQGTGAADDSGLPNDRFFAVRPEGSVSTLKIQRTERGDSAVYLCASSLTPQQPQHFGDGTRLSIL.

The rearrangement links TRBV19 to TRBJ1-3; D not resolved. CDR1 is LNHDA, CDR2 SQIVND, per germline (reference sequence). The CDR3 is 13 amino acids. The V end was cut by 6 bases, the J end by 1 base, with 7 bases between. CDR3 DNA: TGTGCCAGTAGGTCCTTGTCTGGAAACACCATATATTTT. It is translated as CASRSLSGNTIYF.